The subject of this entry is one TCR beta chain. V was clipped by 4 bases and J by 3 bases, with 11 bases between them. Germline loops: CDR1 SGHTS, CDR2 YDEGEE. The length of the CDR3 is 13 residues. Constant-region reverse primers amplified full-length variable regions, followed by semi-nested Nested Universal Primer A PCR. TCRdb reanalysed the 5' RACE reads using MiXCR and keeps one entry per CDR3 protein. The sample consists of about 5,700 distinct CDR3 sequences, 34% of them appearing once. The gene calls are TRBV5-8 and TRBJ2-7; no firm D call. Specimen: naive CD4+ T cells sorted from a lymph node. Subset described: naive CD4+ T cells, CD4+CD45RA+CD25-. This sequence originates from a female donor with breast cancer. The CDR3 reads CASSLGRVYEQYF. The CDR3 region has the DNA TGTGCCAGCAGCCTAGGCCGGGTCTACGAGCAGTACTTC. Looking up the rest from reference TRBV5-8 and TRBJ2-7 gives the full variable domain: EAGVTQSPTHLIKTRGQQATLRCSPISGHTSVYWYQQALGLGLQFLLWYDEGEERNRGNFPPRFSGRQFPNYSSELNVNALELEDSALYLCASSLGRVYEQYFGPGTRLTVT.